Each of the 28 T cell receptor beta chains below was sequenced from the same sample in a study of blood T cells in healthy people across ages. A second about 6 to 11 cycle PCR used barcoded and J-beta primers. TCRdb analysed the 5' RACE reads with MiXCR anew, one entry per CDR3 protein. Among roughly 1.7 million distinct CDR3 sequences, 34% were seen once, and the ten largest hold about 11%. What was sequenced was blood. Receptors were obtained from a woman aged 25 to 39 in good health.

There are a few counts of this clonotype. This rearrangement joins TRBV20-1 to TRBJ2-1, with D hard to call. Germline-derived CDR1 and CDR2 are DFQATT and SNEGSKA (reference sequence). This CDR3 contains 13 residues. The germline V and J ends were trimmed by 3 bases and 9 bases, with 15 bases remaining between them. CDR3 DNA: TGCAGTGCTAGGTCTACCGGCGGCTTTGAGCAGTTCTTC. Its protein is CSARSTGGFEQFF.

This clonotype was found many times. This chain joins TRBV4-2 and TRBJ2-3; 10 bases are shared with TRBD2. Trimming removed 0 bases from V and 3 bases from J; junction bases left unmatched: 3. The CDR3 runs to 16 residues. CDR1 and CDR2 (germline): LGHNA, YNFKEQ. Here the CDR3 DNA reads TGTGCCAGCAGCCAAGAAAGCGGGGGGGCAACAGATACGCAGTATTTT. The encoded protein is CASSQESGGATDTQYF.

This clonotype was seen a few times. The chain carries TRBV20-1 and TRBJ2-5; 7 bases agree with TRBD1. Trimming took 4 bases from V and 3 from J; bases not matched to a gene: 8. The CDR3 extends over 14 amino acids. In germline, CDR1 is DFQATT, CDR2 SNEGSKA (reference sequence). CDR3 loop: CSATAQGFEETQYF. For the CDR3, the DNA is TGCAGTGCTACCGCACAGGGGTTCGAAGAGACCCAGTACTTC.

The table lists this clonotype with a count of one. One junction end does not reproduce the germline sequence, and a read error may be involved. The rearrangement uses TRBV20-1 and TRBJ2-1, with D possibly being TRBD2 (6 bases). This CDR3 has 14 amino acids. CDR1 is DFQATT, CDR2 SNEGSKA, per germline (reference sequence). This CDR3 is CSVPGLATHNEQLF. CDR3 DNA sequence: TGCAGTGTACCGGGACTGGCGACCCACAATGAGCAGCTCTTC.

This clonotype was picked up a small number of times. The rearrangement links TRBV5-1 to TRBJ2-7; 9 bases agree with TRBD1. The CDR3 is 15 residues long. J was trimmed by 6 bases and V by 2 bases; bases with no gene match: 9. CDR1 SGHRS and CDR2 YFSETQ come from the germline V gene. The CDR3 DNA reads TGCGCCAGCAGCTTCGAGGGGACAGGGATCACCGAGCAGTACTTC. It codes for CASSFEGTGITEQYF.

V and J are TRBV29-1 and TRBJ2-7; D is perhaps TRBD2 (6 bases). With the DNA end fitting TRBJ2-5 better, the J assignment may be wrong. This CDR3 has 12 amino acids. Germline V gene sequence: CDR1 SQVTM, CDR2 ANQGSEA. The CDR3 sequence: CSVSGWGETQYF. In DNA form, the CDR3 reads TGCAGCGTCAGCGGGTGGGGGGAGACCCAGTACTTC.

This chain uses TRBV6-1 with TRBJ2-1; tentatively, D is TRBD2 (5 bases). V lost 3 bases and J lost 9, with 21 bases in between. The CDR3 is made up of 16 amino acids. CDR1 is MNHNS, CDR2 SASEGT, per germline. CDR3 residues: CASSEGFLGGKGEQFF. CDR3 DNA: TGTGCCAGCAGTGAGGGGTTTTTAGGAGGAAAGGGTGAGCAGTTCTTC.

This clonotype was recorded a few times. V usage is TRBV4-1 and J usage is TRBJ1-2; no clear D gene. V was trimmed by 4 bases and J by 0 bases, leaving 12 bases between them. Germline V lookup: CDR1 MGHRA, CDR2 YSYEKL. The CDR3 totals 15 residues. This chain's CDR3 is CASSPTQSPNYGYTF. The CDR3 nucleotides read TGCGCCAGCAGCCCCACACAGTCACCTAACTATGGCTACACCTTC.

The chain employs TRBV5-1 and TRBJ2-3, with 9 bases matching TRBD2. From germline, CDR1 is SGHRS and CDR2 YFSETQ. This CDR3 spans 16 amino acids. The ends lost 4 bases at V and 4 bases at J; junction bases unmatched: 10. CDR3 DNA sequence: TGCGCCAGCAGCCCAGCCAGCGGGGGGCTGGCAGATACGCAGTATTTT. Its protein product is CASSPASGGLADTQYF.

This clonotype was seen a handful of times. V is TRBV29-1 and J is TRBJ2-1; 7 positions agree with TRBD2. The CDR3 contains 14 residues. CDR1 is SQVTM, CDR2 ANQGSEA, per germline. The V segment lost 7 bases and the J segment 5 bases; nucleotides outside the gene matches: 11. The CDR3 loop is CSGFGEGRHNEQFF. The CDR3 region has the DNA TGCAGCGGCTTCGGGGAGGGTCGACACAATGAGCAGTTCTTC.

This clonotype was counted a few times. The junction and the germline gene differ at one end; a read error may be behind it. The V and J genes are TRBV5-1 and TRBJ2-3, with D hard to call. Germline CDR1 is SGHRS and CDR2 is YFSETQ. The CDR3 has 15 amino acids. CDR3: CASGLIGLSTDTQYF. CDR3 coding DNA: TGCGCCAGCGGCTTGATAGGTCTTAGCACAGATACGCAGTATTTT.

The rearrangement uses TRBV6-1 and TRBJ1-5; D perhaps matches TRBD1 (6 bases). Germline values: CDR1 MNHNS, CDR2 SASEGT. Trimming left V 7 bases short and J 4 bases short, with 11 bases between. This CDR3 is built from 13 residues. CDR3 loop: CASTDRKNQPQHF. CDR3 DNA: TGTGCCAGCACCGACAGGAAGAATCAGCCCCAGCATTTT.

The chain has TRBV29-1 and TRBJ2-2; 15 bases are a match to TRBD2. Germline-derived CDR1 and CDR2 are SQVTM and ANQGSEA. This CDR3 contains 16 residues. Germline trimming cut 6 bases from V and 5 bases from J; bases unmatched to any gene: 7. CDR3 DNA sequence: TGCAGCGTCGTTAGCGGGACTAGCGGGAGGACCGGGGAGCTGTTTTTT. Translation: CSVVSGTSGRTGELFF.

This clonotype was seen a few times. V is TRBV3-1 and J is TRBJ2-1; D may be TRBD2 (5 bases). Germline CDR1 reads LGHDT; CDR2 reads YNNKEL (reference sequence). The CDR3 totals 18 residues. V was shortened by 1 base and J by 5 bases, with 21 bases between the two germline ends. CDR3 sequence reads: CASSQVLLGRRVNNEQFF. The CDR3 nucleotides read TGTGCCAGCAGCCAAGTGCTCCTGGGCAGGCGGGTTAACAATGAGCAGTTCTTC.

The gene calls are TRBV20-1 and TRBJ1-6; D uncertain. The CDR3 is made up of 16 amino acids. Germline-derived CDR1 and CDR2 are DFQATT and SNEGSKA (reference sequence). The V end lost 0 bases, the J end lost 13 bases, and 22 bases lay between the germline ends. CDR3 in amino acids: CSARDPLEGEVRPLHF. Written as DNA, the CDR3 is TGCAGTGCTAGAGACCCCCTTGAAGGAGAGGTTCGGCCCCTCCACTTT.

Here the CDR3 DNA reads TGCAGTGCTAGCCCCAGGGCCCAAGAGACCCAGTACTTC. It encodes CSASPRAQETQYF. The V call is TRBV20-1, the J call TRBJ2-5; a weak D match, TRBD1 (5 bases). This CDR3 comprises 13 residues. V gave up 3 bases and J gave up 1 base, with 9 bases separating them. Germline-derived CDR1 and CDR2 are DFQATT and SNEGSKA (reference sequence).

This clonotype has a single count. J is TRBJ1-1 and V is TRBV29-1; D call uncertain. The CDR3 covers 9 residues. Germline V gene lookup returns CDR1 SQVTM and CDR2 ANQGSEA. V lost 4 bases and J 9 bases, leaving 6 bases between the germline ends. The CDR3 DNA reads TGCAGCGTTGTGGGAAAAGCTTTCTTT. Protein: CSVVGKAFF.

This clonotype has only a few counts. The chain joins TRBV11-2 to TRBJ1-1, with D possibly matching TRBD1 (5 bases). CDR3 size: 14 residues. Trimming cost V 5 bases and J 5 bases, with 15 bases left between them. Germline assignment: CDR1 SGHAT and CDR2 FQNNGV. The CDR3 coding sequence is TGTGCCAGCAGCCCGAAAATTGAGGGGACTGAAGCTTTCTTT. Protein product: CASSPKIEGTEAFF. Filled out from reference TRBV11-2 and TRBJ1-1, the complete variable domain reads EAGVAQSPRYKIIEKRQSVAFWCNPISGHATLYWYQQILGQGPKLLIQFQNNGVVDDSQLPKDRFSAERLKGVDSTLKIQPAKLEDSAVYLCASSPKIEGTEAFFGQGTRLTVV.

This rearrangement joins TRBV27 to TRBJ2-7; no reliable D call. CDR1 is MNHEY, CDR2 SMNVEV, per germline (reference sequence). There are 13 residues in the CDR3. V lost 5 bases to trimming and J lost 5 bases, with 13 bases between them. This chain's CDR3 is CASSPTWAHEQYF. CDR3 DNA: TGTGCCAGCAGTCCGACATGGGCCCACGAGCAGTACTTC.

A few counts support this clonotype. DNA for the CDR3: TGCGCCAGCAGGGGACCAGGCGGGAGGGCAGGCGAGCAGTACTTC. Protein product: CASRGPGGRAGEQYF. The V call is TRBV10-2, the J call TRBJ2-7; 9 positions match TRBD2. The CDR3 contains 15 residues. The ends lost 6 bases at V and 6 bases at J; junction bases unmatched: 12. CDR1 is WSHSY, CDR2 SAAADI, per germline.

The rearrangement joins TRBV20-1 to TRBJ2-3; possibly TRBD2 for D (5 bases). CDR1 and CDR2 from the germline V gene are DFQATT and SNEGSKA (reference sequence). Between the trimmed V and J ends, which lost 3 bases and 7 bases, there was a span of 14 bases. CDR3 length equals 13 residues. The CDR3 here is CSARGSSANTQYF. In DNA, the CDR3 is TGCAGTGCTAGGGGGAGTAGCGCAAATACGCAGTATTTT.

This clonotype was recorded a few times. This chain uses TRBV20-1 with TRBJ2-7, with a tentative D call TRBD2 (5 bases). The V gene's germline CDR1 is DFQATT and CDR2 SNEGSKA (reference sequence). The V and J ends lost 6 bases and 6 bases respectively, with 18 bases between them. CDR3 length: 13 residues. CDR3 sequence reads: CSARYSGGGEQYF. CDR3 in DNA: TGCAGTGCAAGATACAGCGGTGGTGGCGAGCAGTACTTC.

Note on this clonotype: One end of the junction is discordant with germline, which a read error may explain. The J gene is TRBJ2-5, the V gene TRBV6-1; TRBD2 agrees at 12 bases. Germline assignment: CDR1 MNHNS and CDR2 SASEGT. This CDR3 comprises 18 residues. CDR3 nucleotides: TGTGCCGGCAGCCATCAAGAGAGGCTAGCGGGGGGGAAAGAGACCCAGTACTTC. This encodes CAGSHQERLAGGKETQYF.

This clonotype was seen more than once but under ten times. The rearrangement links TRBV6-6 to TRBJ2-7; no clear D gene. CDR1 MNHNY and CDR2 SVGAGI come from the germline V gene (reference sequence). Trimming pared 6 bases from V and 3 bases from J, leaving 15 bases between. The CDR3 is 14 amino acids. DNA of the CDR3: TGTGCCAGCAGCCACTCGGCCGGTGGCTACGAGCAGTACTTC. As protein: CASSHSAGGYEQYF.

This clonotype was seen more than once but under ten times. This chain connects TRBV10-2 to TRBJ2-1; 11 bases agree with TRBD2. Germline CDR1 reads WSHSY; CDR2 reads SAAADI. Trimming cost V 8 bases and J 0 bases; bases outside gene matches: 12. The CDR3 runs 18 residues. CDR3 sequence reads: CASQPLAGEIGSYNEQFF. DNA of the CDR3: TGCGCCAGCCAGCCACTAGCGGGAGAGATAGGCTCCTACAATGAGCAGTTCTTC.

The CDR3 reads CASRLRDRGLEQYF. Written as DNA, the CDR3 is TGTGCCAGCAGACTCCGGGACAGGGGGCTTGAGCAGTACTTC. This chain uses TRBV6-6 with TRBJ2-7; 12 positions agree with TRBD1. Trimming cost V 6 bases and J 7 bases; bases outside gene matches: 7. The germline V gene encodes CDR1 MNHNY and CDR2 SVGAGI (reference sequence). The CDR3 spans 14 residues.

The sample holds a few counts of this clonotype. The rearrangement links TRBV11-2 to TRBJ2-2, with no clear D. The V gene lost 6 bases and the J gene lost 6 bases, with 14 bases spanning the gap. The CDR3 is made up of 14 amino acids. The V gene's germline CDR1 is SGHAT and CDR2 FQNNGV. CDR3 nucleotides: TGTGCCAGCAGAGACATCGGGTCATCCGGGGAGCTGTTTTTT. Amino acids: CASRDIGSSGELFF.

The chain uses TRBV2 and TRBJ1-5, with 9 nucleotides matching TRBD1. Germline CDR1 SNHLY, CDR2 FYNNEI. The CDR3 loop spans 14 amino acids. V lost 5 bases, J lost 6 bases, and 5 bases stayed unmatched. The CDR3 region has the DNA TGTGCCAGCAGTCCCGGGACAGGGCCTCAGCCCCAGCATTTT. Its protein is CASSPGTGPQPQHF.